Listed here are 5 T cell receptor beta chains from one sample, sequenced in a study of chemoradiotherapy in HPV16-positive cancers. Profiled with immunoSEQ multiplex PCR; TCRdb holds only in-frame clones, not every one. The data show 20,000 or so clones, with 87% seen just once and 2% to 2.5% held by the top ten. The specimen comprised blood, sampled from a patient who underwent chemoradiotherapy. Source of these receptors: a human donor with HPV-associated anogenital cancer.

In DNA, the CDR3 is TGCGCCAGCAGCCAAGATTCGCTAGGAGGGGGCACAGATACGCAGTATTTT. As protein: CASSQDSLGGGTDTQYF. The J gene is TRBJ2-3, the V gene TRBV4-3, with D perhaps TRBD2 (6 bases). Germline CDR1 reads LGHNA; CDR2 reads YSLEER. The V end lost 0 bases, the J end lost 1 base, and 14 bases lay between the germline ends. This CDR3 is built from 17 residues.

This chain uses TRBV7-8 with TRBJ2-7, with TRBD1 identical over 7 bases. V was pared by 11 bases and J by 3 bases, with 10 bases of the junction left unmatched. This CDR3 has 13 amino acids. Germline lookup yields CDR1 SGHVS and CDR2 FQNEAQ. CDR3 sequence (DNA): TGTGCCGCAGGAGACAGGGCAGGCTACGAGCAGTACTTC. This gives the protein CAAGDRAGYEQYF.

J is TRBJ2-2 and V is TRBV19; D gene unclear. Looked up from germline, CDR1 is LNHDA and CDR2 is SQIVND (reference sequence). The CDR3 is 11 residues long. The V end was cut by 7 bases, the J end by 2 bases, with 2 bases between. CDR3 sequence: CASKNTGELFF. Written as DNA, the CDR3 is TGTGCCAGTAAAAACACCGGGGAGCTGTTTTTT.

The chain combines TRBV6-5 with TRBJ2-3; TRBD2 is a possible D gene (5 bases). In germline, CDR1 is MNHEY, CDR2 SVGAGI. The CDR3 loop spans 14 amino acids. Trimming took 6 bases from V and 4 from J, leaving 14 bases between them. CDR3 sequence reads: CASSKMTGADTQYF. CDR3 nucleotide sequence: TGTGCCAGCAGCAAAATGACCGGGGCAGATACGCAGTATTTT.

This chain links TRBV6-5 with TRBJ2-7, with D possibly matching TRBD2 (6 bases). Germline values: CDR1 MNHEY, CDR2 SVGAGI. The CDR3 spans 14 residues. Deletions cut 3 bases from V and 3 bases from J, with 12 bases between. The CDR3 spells CASSYRLVNYEQYF. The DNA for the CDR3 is TGTGCCAGCAGTTATAGACTAGTTAACTACGAGCAGTACTTC.